This TCR beta chain was sequenced in a study of blood T cell repertoires in COVID-19. Study processing details: Amplification of reference gene primers provided the estimated nucleated cell counts. Data came from immunoSEQ multiplex PCR; TCRdb stores just in-frame clones and leaves some out. That table is the source of V, J and clone size, and D and trimming were worked out from the DNA. The sample lists around 230,000 clones; roughly 84% were seen once. The trim removed 5 bases at V and 3 bases at J, leaving 6 bases unmatched. Germline V gives CDR1 SEHNR, CDR2 FQNEAQ (reference sequence). The CDR3 has 15 residues.

The TCR originated in a man aged 40-49 years with acute or convalescent COVID-19. Source material: peripheral blood. The chain uses TRBV7-9 and TRBJ1-5, with 8 bases identical to TRBD1. The DNA of the CDR3 is TGTGCCAGCAGCGAGGACAGGGCACCCAATCAGCCCCAGCATTTT. The encoded protein is CASSEDRAPNQPQHF.